The next 3 T cell receptor beta chains were all read from a single sample in a study of control samples from healthy donors and cancer patients. Repertoires were generated with immunoSEQ multiplex PCR, while TCRdb's copy carries only in-frame clones and drops some. Here the sample spans 120,000 to 150,000 clones, approximately 91% being singletons. Sequencing was performed on blood. These receptor sequences come from a man aged 30 to 39 in good health.

This clone has a single count. The rearrangement joins TRBV28 to TRBJ1-6, with a possible D match to TRBD1 (5 bases). The CDR3 contains 16 residues. Trimming removed 2 bases at V and 4 bases at J, with 12 bases between. From germline, CDR1 is MDHEN and CDR2 SYDVKM. The CDR3 nucleotides are TGTGCCAGCAGTTTAGGGGGGTATAATTATAATTCACCCCTCCACTTT. It encodes CASSLGGYNYNSPLHF.

The V and J genes are TRBV9 and TRBJ1-1; perhaps TRBD1 as D (5 bases). Per germline, CDR1 SGDLS and CDR2 YYNGEE. V was pared by 0 bases and J by 11 bases, with 11 bases between. CDR3 length equals 12 residues. The DNA for the CDR3 is TGTGCCAGCAGCGTAGAGCCCGAGGGGGCTTTCTTT. It codes for CASSVEPEGAFF.

This chain uses TRBV18 with TRBJ1-6, with D possibly matching TRBD1 (5 bases). CDR3 length: 16 residues. Trimming left V 2 bases short and J 7 bases short, with 15 bases between. Germline V CDR1 and CDR2: KGHSH, LQKENI. The CDR3 protein is CASSPSTPDSNSPLHF. CDR3 bases: TGTGCCAGCTCACCATCGACCCCTGACAGCAATTCACCCCTCCACTTT.